This passage covers 7 T cell receptor beta chains from one sample sequenced in a study of Ad26.COV2.S vaccination and SARS-CoV-2 variants. TCRdb keeps only in-frame clones here, not all; method: immunoSEQ multiplex PCR. Here the sample spans 410,000 or so clones, approximately 90% being singletons. The treatment here: about 20 received Ad26.COV2.S at low or high dose, single or two shots; 5 received placebo; per-sample allocation not given. Vaccine and placebo recipients were sampled on day 63 after the first injection. This specimen was peripheral blood, taken in a trial of Ad26.COV2.S vaccine versus placebo. These receptors were taken from a person aged 18-65 years who received the Ad26.COV2.S COVID-19 vaccine or a placebo.

The chain uses TRBV11-2 and TRBJ1-2; D gene unclear. The CDR3 totals 13 residues. The germline gives CDR1 SGHAT, CDR2 FQNNGV. V was clipped by 4 bases and J by 5 bases, with 11 bases between them. The CDR3 nucleotides read TGTGCCAGCAGCTCCCAAGCAGCGTATGGCTACACCTTC. This codes for CASSSQAAYGYTF.

This clone was counted a few times. This sequence joins TRBV7-2 and TRBJ1-6, with 9 bases matching TRBD1. CDR3 length: 16 residues. The germline CDR1 and CDR2 sequences are SGHTA and FQGNSA. The V gene end was trimmed by 1 base and the J gene end by 7 bases; junction bases not matched to a gene: 5. CDR3 coding DNA: TGTGCCAGCAGCTTAGACTGGGACAGGGTCAATTCACCCCTCCACTTT. This codes for CASSLDWDRVNSPLHF.

This chain connects TRBV28 to TRBJ2-3; maybe TRBD1 (6 bases). V was cut by 2 bases and J by 3 bases, with 12 bases left in between. The CDR3 is 15 amino acids. Germline V gene data show CDR1 as MDHEN and CDR2 as SYDVKM. CDR3 in DNA: TGTGCCAGCAGTTTAACAGGGATAGGAACAGATACGCAGTATTTT. Protein product: CASSLTGIGTDTQYF.

This sequence joins TRBV11-3 and TRBJ1-4; D remains ambiguous. CDR3 length: 18 amino acids. Trimming shortened V by 0 bases and J by 2 bases, and 16 bases separated the two germline ends. The germline V gene has CDR1 SGHNT and CDR2 YENEEA. Written as DNA, the CDR3 is TGTGCCAGCAGCTTAGATCGTAAAGTGTCGGCGACTAATGAAAAACTGTTTTTT. Its translation is CASSLDRKVSATNEKLFF.

The genes are TRBV7-2 and TRBJ1-1, with D possibly being TRBD1 (5 bases). The CDR3 loop spans 16 amino acids. Trimming took off 2 bases at V and 1 base at J, with 14 bases between the two ends. Germline CDR1 SGHTA, CDR2 FQGNSA. CDR3 residues: CASSLIGARTNTEAFF. The CDR3 DNA sequence: TGTGCCAGCAGCTTAATTGGGGCGCGTACGAACACTGAAGCTTTCTTT.

The chain employs TRBV30 and TRBJ2-7; D gene uncertain. This CDR3 comprises 14 residues. The V and J ends lost 3 bases and 0 bases respectively, with 12 bases between them. The germline CDR1 and CDR2 sequences are GTSNPN and SVGIG (reference sequence). CDR3 coding DNA: TGTGCCTGGAGATACGTAGGTAGCTCCTACGAGCAGTACTTC. Amino acid sequence: CAWRYVGSSYEQYF.

J is TRBJ2-7 and V is TRBV7-9; D is unclear. Per the germline V gene, CDR1 is SEHNR and CDR2 is FQNEAQ (reference sequence). V dropped 1 base and J dropped 1 base, with 8 bases sitting between them. CDR3 length: 14 residues. CDR3 protein: CASSLVSVSYEQYF. CDR3 DNA: TGTGCCAGCAGCTTAGTTTCAGTTTCCTACGAGCAGTACTTC.